This paragraph covers one T cell receptor beta chain sequence. The antigen remains unidentified. The record originates from a study of T cell responses to AZD1222 COVID-19 vaccine. Study conclusions and caveats: Spike-specific TCR breadth and depth grew following two AZD1222 doses. Donors were mostly white British, more females; clonal diversity possibly underestimated.

Doses given second, at about 4 or about 12 weeks, were pooled. Assay: immunoSEQ multiplex PCR; the TCRdb copy retains only in-frame clones and omits some. The sample shows tens of thousands of clones, over 75% of them seen only once. V lost 2 bases to trimming and J lost 1 base, with 8 bases between them. This CDR3 has 14 amino acids. The germline V gene encodes CDR1 ENHRY and CDR2 SYGVKD. The TCR originated in an adult who received the AZD1222 COVID-19 vaccine. Sequencing was performed on peripheral blood, taken 28 days after the second AZD1222 dose. The chain has TRBV10-3 and TRBJ1-1; D uncertain. The CDR3 bases are TGTGCCATCAGTGAGCTACATAAGAACACTGAAGCTTTCTTT. This codes for CAISELHKNTEAFF.